Listed below are T cell receptor beta chains from one sample, sequenced in a study of blood T cell repertoires in COVID-19. The assay was immunoSEQ multiplex PCR, and TCRdb's table has in-frame clones only and misses some. The sample holds 300,000 to 350,000 clones, 80% to 90% seen once. Sequenced: PBMCs or T cells enriched from blood (not recorded which). Receptors were obtained from a man under 40 who had recovered from COVID-19. Each CDR3 is given with its conserved first and last residue. Each record gives: clone size, CDR3 length, V gene, J gene, D gene, CDR3 DNA, CDR3 protein. The D gene is left open where the match is weak. Clone sizes are given selectively: once, few, many, or a class where the clone is expanded.

.	15	TRBV7-9	TRBJ1-2	.	TGTGCCAGCAGCCCCCTTTCCGAGGGAAACTATGGCTACACCTTC	CASSPLSEGNYGYTF
.	15	TRBV29-1	TRBJ2-7	.	TGCAGCGTTGTAAGTGCGGCAGAACTAACCTACGAGCAGTACTTC	CSVVSAAELTYEQYF
.	11	TRBV6-5	TRBJ2-5	.	TGTGCCACGAGACAGGCGGAGACCCAGTACTTC	CATRQAETQYF
.	17	TRBV4-2	TRBJ1-2	TRBD1	TGTGCCAGCAGCCAAGAATTCGGCCGGGACAGGGCCCATGGCTACACCTTC	CASSQEFGRDRAHGYTF
many	16	TRBV29-1	TRBJ2-6	TRBD2	TGCAGCGTCGCCGGGAGGGCTGGCTCTGGGGCCAACGTCCTGACTTTC	CSVAGRAGSGANVLTF
.	17	TRBV14	TRBJ1-5	TRBD1	TGTGCCAGCAGCCAGCCGAAGGGGGACAGGCGAAATCAGCCCCAGCATTTT	CASSQPKGDRRNQPQHF
.	14	TRBV5-1	TRBJ1-3	.	TGCGCCAGCAGCTTACAGGGCGACGGAAACACCATATATTTT	CASSLQGDGNTIYF
.	14	TRBV4-2	TRBJ2-2	.	TGTGCCAGCAGCCAAGAGTCAGGAACCGGGGAGCTGTTTTTT	CASSQESGTGELFF
.	17	TRBV4-1	TRBJ2-4	TRBD2	TGCGCCAGCAGCCAACCCGGACTAGCGGTAGCCAAAAACATTCAGTACTTC	CASSQPGLAVAKNIQYF
.	16	TRBV6-5	TRBJ1-2	.	TGTGCCAGCAGTTACCAAGCGGGCCAGGCCGCCTATGGCTACACCTTC	CASSYQAGQAAYGYTF
.	13	TRBV15	TRBJ2-7	TRBD1	TGTGCCACAGGAGGAGACAGGGGCTACGAGCAGTACTTC	CATGGDRGYEQYF